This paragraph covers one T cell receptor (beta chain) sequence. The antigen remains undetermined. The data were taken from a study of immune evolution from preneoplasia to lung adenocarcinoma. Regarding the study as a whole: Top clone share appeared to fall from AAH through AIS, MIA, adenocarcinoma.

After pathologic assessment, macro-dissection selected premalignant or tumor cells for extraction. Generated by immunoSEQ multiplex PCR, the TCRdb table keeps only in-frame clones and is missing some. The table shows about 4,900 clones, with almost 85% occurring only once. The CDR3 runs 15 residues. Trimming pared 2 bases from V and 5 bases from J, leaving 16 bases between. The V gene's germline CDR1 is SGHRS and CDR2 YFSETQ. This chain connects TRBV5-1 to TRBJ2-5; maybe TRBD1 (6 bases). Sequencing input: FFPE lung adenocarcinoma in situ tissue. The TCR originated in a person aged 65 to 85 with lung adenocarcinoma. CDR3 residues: CASSLGPDRRETQYF. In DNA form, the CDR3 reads TGCGCCAGCAGCTTAGGCCCGGACAGACGGGAGACCCAGTACTTC.